The 18 T cell receptor beta chains below all came from one sample that was sequenced in a study of HIV-infected children after antiretroviral therapy interruption. A 3' RACE protocol on RNA, with unique molecular identifiers, produced the TCR library. Using its own MiXCR run on the 3' RACE reads, TCRdb lists one record per CDR3 protein. The sample lists 40,000 to 55,000 distinct CDR3 sequences, roughly 4% seen once, with almost 0.7% in the top ten. The treatment is: PENTA 11 planned treatment interruption arm or continuous ART arm. The source material was CD45RA+ CD4+ T cells from PBMCs, pooled from several time points, sampled from a donor given antiretroviral therapy, either interrupted or continuous. As for subset: naive CD4+ CD45RA+ CD45RO- T cells. All receptors come from a pool of human donors with HIV.

This clonotype was recorded many times. The gene calls are TRBV19 and TRBJ1-5; TRBD1 matches 8 bases. V was clipped by 5 bases and J by 7 bases; unmatched bases: 10. Germline V gene lookup returns CDR1 LNHDA and CDR2 SQIVND (reference sequence). The CDR3 has 15 residues. The CDR3 nucleotides read TGTGCCAGTAGTCTTTGGACAGGGAACAGCCAGCCCCAGCATTTT. Residues: CASSLWTGNSQPQHF.

This clonotype occurred many times. J is TRBJ2-3 and V is TRBV4-1; 7 bases fit TRBD1. Germline assignment: CDR1 MGHRA and CDR2 YSYEKL. This CDR3 has 15 amino acids. The trim removed 1 base at V and 2 bases at J, leaving 3 bases unmatched. CDR3 sequence (DNA): TGCGCCAGCAGCCAAGTAGGGACAGTCACAGATACGCAGTATTTT. Its translation: CASSQVGTVTDTQYF.

This clonotype was found many times. This chain links TRBV5-1 with TRBJ1-1; D is ambiguous. This CDR3 has 12 amino acids. V gave up 7 bases and J gave up 4 bases, with 11 bases separating them. CDR1 and CDR2 (germline): SGHRS, YFSETQ. The CDR3 nucleotides are TGCGCCAGCCGGCAGACGGGCACTGAAGCTTTCTTT. As protein: CASRQTGTEAFF. Filled out from reference TRBV5-1 and TRBJ1-1, the complete variable domain reads KAGVTQTPRYLIKTRGQQVTLSCSPISGHRSVSWYQQTPGQGLQFLFEYFSETQRNKGNFPGRFSGRQFSNSRSEMNVSTLELGDSALYLCASRQTGTEAFFGQGTRLTVV.

This clonotype has ten or more counts. The chain is built from TRBV23-1 and TRBJ2-2; 9 nucleotides align to TRBD1. TRBV23-1 is recorded as an ORF, its role being uncertain. The CDR3 runs to 15 residues. V gave up 6 bases and J gave up 7 bases; unmatched junction bases: 9. The chain's CDR3 is CASRQGTGSIGELFF. The CDR3 nucleotides read TGCGCCAGCAGACAAGGGACAGGGTCTATCGGGGAGCTGTTTTTT.

The sample holds many counts of this clonotype. V usage is TRBV28 and J usage is TRBJ1-2; D might be TRBD1 (5 bases). V was cut by 3 bases and J by 8 bases, with 13 bases left in between. This CDR3 region has 13 residues. The germline gives CDR1 MDHEN, CDR2 SYDVKM. The CDR3 DNA sequence: TGTGCCAGCAGTTTGACAGAGCTCAGGGGCTACACCTTC. The encoded protein is CASSLTELRGYTF.

The J gene is TRBJ2-4, the V gene TRBV3-1; no definite D call. V was pared by 2 bases and J by 6 bases, with 14 bases between. The CDR3 runs to 15 residues. The germline CDR1 and CDR2 sequences are LGHDT and YNNKEL (reference sequence). The DNA of the CDR3 is TGTGCCAGCAGCCAAATGAATGGGGTGGTAAACATTCAGTACTTC. Amino acids: CASSQMNGVVNIQYF.

This clonotype was counted a few times. The chain recombines TRBV2 with TRBJ1-6; TRBD1 agrees at 7 bases. The CDR3 loop spans 14 amino acids. V gave up 6 bases and J gave up 5 bases; unmatched junction bases: 4. Germline CDR1 and CDR2: SNHLY and FYNNEI. The CDR3 DNA reads as TGTGCCAGCAGGCCCGGGACAGATAATTCACCCCTCCACTTT. Translated, it gives CASRPGTDNSPLHF.

This clonotype was recorded many times. The rearrangement links TRBV3-1 to TRBJ1-6; D might be TRBD1 (5 bases). V lost 1 base and J lost 6, with 10 bases in between. Per germline, CDR1 LGHDT and CDR2 YNNKEL (reference sequence). This CDR3 is 15 amino acids long. The CDR3 loop is CASSQVSQVNSPLHF. Written as DNA, the CDR3 is TGTGCCAGCAGCCAAGTATCACAGGTTAATTCACCCCTCCACTTT.

This chain joins TRBV7-2 and TRBJ2-7; 8 nucleotides line up with TRBD1. With V trimmed by 6 bases and J by 0 bases, 7 bases remained unmatched. The germline V gene encodes CDR1 SGHTA and CDR2 FQGNSA. This CDR3 is built from 15 residues. CDR3 residues: CASSADRGSSYEQYF. CDR3 sequence (DNA): TGTGCCAGCAGTGCTGACAGGGGAAGCTCCTACGAGCAGTACTTC. The complete variable domain, with remaining parts taken from reference TRBV7-2 and TRBJ2-7, reads GAGVSQSPSNKVTEKGKDVELRCDPISGHTALYWYRQSLGQGLEFLIYFQGNSAPDKSGLPSDRFSAERTGGSVSTLTIQRTQQEDSAVYLCASSADRGSSYEQYFGPGTRLTVT.

This clonotype was observed at least ten times. J is TRBJ1-2 and V is TRBV19; D is possibly TRBD1 (5 bases). This CDR3 has 13 amino acids. Per germline, CDR1 LNHDA and CDR2 SQIVND (reference sequence). Deletions cut 5 bases from V and 4 bases from J, with 11 bases between. CDR3 sequence (DNA): TGTGCCAGTAGTTGGGGCAGTACCTATGGCTACACCTTC. Protein product: CASSWGSTYGYTF.

There are many counts of this clonotype. This sequence joins TRBV6-1 and TRBJ1-5, with TRBD1 as a possible D gene (6 bases). Deletions cut 4 bases from V and 3 bases from J, with 10 bases between. Looked up from germline, CDR1 is MNHNS and CDR2 is SASEGT. The CDR3 runs to 14 residues. CDR3 loop: CASSGTEYNQPQHF. DNA of the CDR3: TGTGCCAGCAGTGGGACAGAATACAATCAGCCCCAGCATTTT.

This clonotype turned up a few times. The gene calls are TRBV7-2 and TRBJ2-3; no definite D call. Germline CDR1 is SGHTA and CDR2 is FQGNSA. This CDR3 comprises 15 residues. Trimming stripped 3 bases from V and 4 bases from J, with 14 bases between. The chain's CDR3 is CASSFQLSGSDTQYF. In nucleotides, the CDR3 is TGTGCCAGCAGCTTTCAGTTGTCAGGATCAGATACGCAGTATTTT.

This clonotype was counted between two and nine times. For the CDR3, the DNA is TGTGCCAGCAGCTTCCTAGACAGGGTGGACACTGAAGCTTTCTTT. Translating it yields CASSFLDRVDTEAFF. This chain uses TRBV5-6 with TRBJ1-1; 7 positions match TRBD1. V lost 2 bases and J lost 3; bases outside the gene matches: 7. Per germline, CDR1 SGHDT and CDR2 YYEEEE. The CDR3 sequence is 15 residues long. The entire variable domain, with the rest obtained from reference TRBV5-6 and TRBJ1-1, is as follows: DAGVTQSPTHLIKTRGQQVTLRCSPKSGHDTVSWYQQALGQGPQFIFQYYEEEERQRGNFPDRFSGHQFPNYSSELNVNALLLGDSALYLCASSFLDRVDTEAFFGQGTRLTVV.

This clonotype was detected ten times or more. V usage is TRBV3-1 and J usage is TRBJ1-2; the match to TRBD1 covers 9 bases. V dropped 3 bases and J dropped 6; count of bases not matched to a gene: 2. CDR1 and CDR2 from the germline V gene are LGHDT and YNNKEL (reference sequence). The CDR3 sequence is 13 residues long. The CDR3 here is CASSQRTGDGYTF. The CDR3 DNA follows: TGTGCCAGCAGCCAGCGGACAGGGGATGGCTACACCTTC.

The chain carries TRBV4-2 and TRBJ1-2, with D unresolved. In germline, CDR1 is LGHNA, CDR2 YNFKEQ. V was cut by 3 bases and J by 6 bases, with 11 bases left in between. The CDR3 runs 13 residues. DNA for the CDR3: TGTGCCAGCAGCCACCCGAATTTCGATGGCTACACCTTC. Its protein is CASSHPNFDGYTF.

This clonotype was seen a few times. The CDR3 DNA is TGCGCCAGCTTCCAAACCTTCCAGGGGGCGAAGAGCACCATATATTTT. Its translation: CASFQTFQGAKSTIYF. The J gene is TRBJ1-3, the V gene TRBV23-1, with TRBD1 matching 8 bases. TRBV23-1 is labeled an ORF, and its function is uncertain. V was pared by 8 bases and J by 9 bases, with 18 bases of the junction left unmatched. The CDR3 spans 16 residues.

This clonotype has just a few counts. The chain carries TRBV14 and TRBJ2-4; possible D gene TRBD2, 5 bases. Germline CDR1 and CDR2: SGHDN and FVKESK. The CDR3 covers 17 residues. V was trimmed by 2 bases and J by 8 bases, leaving 22 bases between them. The CDR3 DNA reads TGTGCCAGCAGCCAAACTGATCCTTGGAACCCGCGGGACATTCAGTACTTC. As protein: CASSQTDPWNPRDIQYF.

The V gene is TRBV20-1, the J gene TRBJ1-2; 9 nucleotides match TRBD1. The CDR3 is 11 amino acids. Looked up from germline, CDR1 is DFQATT and CDR2 is SNEGSKA (reference sequence). V was pared by 6 bases and J by 7 bases, with 3 bases of the junction left unmatched. This CDR3 reads CSAGTGLGYTF. The CDR3 DNA sequence: TGCAGTGCCGGGACAGGGCTTGGCTACACCTTC.